A selection of T cell receptor beta chains follows, all from one sample in a study of blood T cell repertoires in COVID-19. Some clones are missing from TCRdb's copy, which holds only in-frame ones; the method was immunoSEQ multiplex PCR. The sample has some 270,000 clones; 84% are singletons. The sequenced sample was peripheral blood. The origin of the receptors is a woman aged 40-49 years who had recovered from COVID-19. CDR3s include the opening cysteine and the closing phenylalanine or tryptophan. The order of the fields is J gene, V gene, CDR3 protein.

j_call: TRBJ2-7
v_call: TRBV18
cdr3_aa: CASSTASRAEQYF

j_call: TRBJ1-2
v_call: TRBV10-3
cdr3_aa: CAISELGQGGYGYTF

j_call: TRBJ2-7
v_call: TRBV27
cdr3_aa: CASSRTRARSYEQYF

j_call: TRBJ2-6
v_call: TRBV28
cdr3_aa: CASSLGRVLSGANVLTF

j_call: TRBJ1-1
v_call: TRBV7-3
cdr3_aa: CASSLRRTGNEAFF

j_call: TRBJ1-5
v_call: TRBV24-1
cdr3_aa: CATSDSSRPALNQPQHF

j_call: TRBJ1-1
v_call: TRBV7-9
cdr3_aa: CASSPDRITPNTEAFF

j_call: TRBJ2-1
v_call: TRBV6-6
cdr3_aa: CASSPGHPYNEQFF

j_call: TRBJ1-2
v_call: TRBV2
cdr3_aa: CASSPQGNDYGYTF

j_call: TRBJ2-3
v_call: TRBV4-1
cdr3_aa: CASSQWGRNTDTQYF

j_call: TRBJ2-3
v_call: TRBV3-1/TRBV3-2
cdr3_aa: CASSHQAPSADTQYF

j_call: TRBJ2-2
v_call: TRBV5-5
cdr3_aa: CASRSGLVTNTGELFF

j_call: TRBJ2-1
v_call: TRBV6-5
cdr3_aa: CASRRDRYNEQFF

j_call: TRBJ2-1
v_call: TRBV6-5
cdr3_aa: CASRGGGSNYNEQFF

j_call: TRBJ1-1
v_call: TRBV5-4
cdr3_aa: CASSLEGEGGSAEAFF

j_call: TRBJ2-3
v_call: TRBV11-2
cdr3_aa: CASSPTGTSGPLATQYF

j_call: TRBJ1-2
v_call: TRBV29-1
cdr3_aa: CSVGNRDSLYGYTF

j_call: TRBJ1-1
v_call: TRBV3-1/TRBV3-2
cdr3_aa: CASSQGQGHTEAFF

j_call: TRBJ2-1
v_call: TRBV15
cdr3_aa: CATSTARGNEQFF

j_call: TRBJ2-5
v_call: TRBV10-3
cdr3_aa: CAISFSGGPNSLQETQYF

j_call: TRBJ1-6
v_call: TRBV30
cdr3_aa: CAWRVPSSYNSPLHF

j_call: TRBJ1-2
v_call: TRBV3-1/TRBV3-2
cdr3_aa: CASSQDHGGRGYTF

j_call: TRBJ2-5
v_call: TRBV5-1
cdr3_aa: CASSSAGVGETQYF

j_call: TRBJ2-6
v_call: TRBV5-1
cdr3_aa: CASSLQTGGAGANVLTF

j_call: TRBJ1-5
v_call: TRBV6-5
cdr3_aa: CASRSSGTASQPQHF

j_call: TRBJ2-5
v_call: TRBV5-4
cdr3_aa: CASNLGGAGETQYF

j_call: TRBJ2-7
v_call: TRBV5-5
cdr3_aa: CASSFYLTETYEQYF

j_call: TRBJ1-3
v_call: TRBV3-1/TRBV3-2
cdr3_aa: CASSQAGNTIYF

j_call: TRBJ2-2
v_call: TRBV7-9
cdr3_aa: CASPPPSGGTGELFF

j_call: TRBJ1-6
v_call: TRBV27
cdr3_aa: CASSSLGRGGENSPLHF

j_call: TRBJ2-1
v_call: TRBV12-3/TRBV12-4
cdr3_aa: CASSPLYNEQFF

j_call: TRBJ1-5
v_call: TRBV5-1
cdr3_aa: CASSPGHGPTNQPQHF

j_call: TRBJ2-1
v_call: TRBV11-2
cdr3_aa: CASSRSPTGYNEQFF

j_call: TRBJ1-6
v_call: TRBV11-2
cdr3_aa: CASSALRGGGSPLHF

j_call: TRBJ1-5
v_call: TRBV27
cdr3_aa: CASSFRGGNQPQHF

j_call: TRBJ1-6
v_call: TRBV6-1
cdr3_aa: CASSEGTVQGSPLHF

j_call: TRBJ2-2
v_call: TRBV5-1
cdr3_aa: CASSLGLSRDREVGELFF

j_call: TRBJ2-5
v_call: TRBV5-6
cdr3_aa: CASSITPGQGMETQYF

j_call: TRBJ2-2
v_call: TRBV7-8
cdr3_aa: CASSLGSQGAVGELFF

j_call: TRBJ1-2
v_call: TRBV5-4
cdr3_aa: CASSPTGEDGYTF

j_call: TRBJ2-7
v_call: TRBV5-1
cdr3_aa: CASSFGQVASEQYF

j_call: TRBJ1-1
v_call: TRBV19
cdr3_aa: CASSDYRGNTEAFF

j_call: TRBJ1-1
v_call: TRBV3-1/TRBV3-2
cdr3_aa: CASSHQRARYMNTEAFF

j_call: TRBJ2-7
v_call: TRBV3-1/TRBV3-2
cdr3_aa: CASSYGTSGAYEQYF

j_call: TRBJ1-2
v_call: TRBV28
cdr3_aa: CASRLGGGTGNSGYTF

j_call: TRBJ1-1
v_call: TRBV24-1
cdr3_aa: CATRNRVDTEAFF

j_call: TRBJ2-7
v_call: TRBV2
cdr3_aa: CASRPRASYEQYF

j_call: TRBJ2-3
v_call: TRBV5-1
cdr3_aa: CASSSRGTSISDTQYF

j_call: TRBJ1-6
v_call: TRBV19
cdr3_aa: CASSIVDRHNSPLHF

j_call: TRBJ1-1
v_call: TRBV24-1
cdr3_aa: CATSDAGGEAFF

j_call: TRBJ2-3
v_call: TRBV7-6
cdr3_aa: CASSLGVLAGGDTQYF

j_call: TRBJ2-2
v_call: TRBV27
cdr3_aa: CASSRRDRGTTGELFF

j_call: TRBJ2-7
v_call: TRBV9
cdr3_aa: CASSVVAHIYEQYF

j_call: TRBJ1-5
v_call: TRBV5-1
cdr3_aa: CASSFSGQDQPQHF

j_call: TRBJ2-6
v_call: TRBV6-5
cdr3_aa: CASSTNSGANVLTF

j_call: TRBJ1-1
v_call: TRBV6-5
cdr3_aa: CASSRTRTEAFF

j_call: TRBJ1-1
v_call: TRBV6-4
cdr3_aa: CASRPGQMNTEAFF

j_call: TRBJ2-7
v_call: TRBV2
cdr3_aa: CASSEGPGYGGYEQYF

j_call: TRBJ1-4
v_call: TRBV2
cdr3_aa: CASSLRGGLFF